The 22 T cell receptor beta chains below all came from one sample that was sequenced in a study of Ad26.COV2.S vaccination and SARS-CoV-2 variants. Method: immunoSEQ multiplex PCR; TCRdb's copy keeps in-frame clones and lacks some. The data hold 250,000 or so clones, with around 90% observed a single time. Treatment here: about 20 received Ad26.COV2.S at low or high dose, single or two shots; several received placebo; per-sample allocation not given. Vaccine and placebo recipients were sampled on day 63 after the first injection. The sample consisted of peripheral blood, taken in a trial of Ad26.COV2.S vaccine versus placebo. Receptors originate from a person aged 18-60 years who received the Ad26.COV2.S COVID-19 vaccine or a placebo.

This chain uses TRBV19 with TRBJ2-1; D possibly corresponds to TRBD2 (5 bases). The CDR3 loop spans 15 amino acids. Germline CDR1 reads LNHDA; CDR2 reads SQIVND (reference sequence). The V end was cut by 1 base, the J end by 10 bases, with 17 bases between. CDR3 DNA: TGTGCCAGTAGTATAGGTGTAACTAGTTCGGGCGAGCAGTTCTTC. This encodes CASSIGVTSSGEQFF.

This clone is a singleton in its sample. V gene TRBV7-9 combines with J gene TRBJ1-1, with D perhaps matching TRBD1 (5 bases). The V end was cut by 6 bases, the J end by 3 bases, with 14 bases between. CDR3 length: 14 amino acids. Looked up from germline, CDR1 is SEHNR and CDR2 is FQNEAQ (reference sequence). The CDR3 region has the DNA TGTGCCAGCAGGGCCGGGGGAAGGTACACTGAAGCTTTCTTT. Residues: CASRAGGRYTEAFF.

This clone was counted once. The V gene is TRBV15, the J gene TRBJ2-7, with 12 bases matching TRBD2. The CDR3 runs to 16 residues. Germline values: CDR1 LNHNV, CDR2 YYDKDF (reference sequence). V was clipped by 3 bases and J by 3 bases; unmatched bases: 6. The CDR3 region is CATSRERLAGDYEQYF. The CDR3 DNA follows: TGTGCCACCAGCAGGGAACGACTAGCGGGGGACTACGAGCAGTACTTC. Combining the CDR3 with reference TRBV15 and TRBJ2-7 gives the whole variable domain DAMVIQNPRYQVTQFGKPVTLSCSQTLNHNVMYWYQQKSSQAPKLLFHYYDKDFNNEADTPDNFQSRRPNTSFCFLDIRSPGLGDTAMYLCATSRERLAGDYEQYFGPGTRLTVT.

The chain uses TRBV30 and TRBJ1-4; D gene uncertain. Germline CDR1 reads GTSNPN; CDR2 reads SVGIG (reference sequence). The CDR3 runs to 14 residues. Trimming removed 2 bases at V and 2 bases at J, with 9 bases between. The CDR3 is CAWSTGPTNEKLFF. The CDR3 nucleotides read TGTGCCTGGAGTACTGGACCTACTAATGAAAAACTGTTTTTT.

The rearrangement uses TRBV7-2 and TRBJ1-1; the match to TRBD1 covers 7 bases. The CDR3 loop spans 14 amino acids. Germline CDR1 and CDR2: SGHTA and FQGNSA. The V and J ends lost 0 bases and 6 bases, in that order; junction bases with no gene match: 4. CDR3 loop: CASSLARGLAEAFF. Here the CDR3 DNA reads TGTGCCAGCAGCTTAGCGAGGGGGCTGGCTGAAGCTTTCTTT.

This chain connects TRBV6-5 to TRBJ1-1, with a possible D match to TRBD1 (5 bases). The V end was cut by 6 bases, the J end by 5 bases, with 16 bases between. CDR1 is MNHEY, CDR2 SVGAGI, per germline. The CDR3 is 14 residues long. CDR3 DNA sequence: TGTGCCAGCAGCCCAGGGTCCCTCCAGACTGAAGCTTTCTTT. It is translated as CASSPGSLQTEAFF.

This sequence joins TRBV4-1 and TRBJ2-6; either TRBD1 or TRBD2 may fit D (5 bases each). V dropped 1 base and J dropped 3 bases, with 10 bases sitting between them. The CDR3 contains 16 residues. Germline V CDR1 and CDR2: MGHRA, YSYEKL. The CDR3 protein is CASSQVRGGGANVLTF. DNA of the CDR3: TGCGCCAGCAGCCAAGTGAGGGGCGGTGGGGCCAACGTCCTGACTTTC.

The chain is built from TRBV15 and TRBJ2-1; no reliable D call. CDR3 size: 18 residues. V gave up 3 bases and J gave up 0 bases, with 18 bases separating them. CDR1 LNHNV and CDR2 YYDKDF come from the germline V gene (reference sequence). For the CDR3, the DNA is TGTGCCACCAGCAGGTGGTTAAGGAAAGGAAGCTCCTACAATGAGCAGTTCTTC. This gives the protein CATSRWLRKGSSYNEQFF.

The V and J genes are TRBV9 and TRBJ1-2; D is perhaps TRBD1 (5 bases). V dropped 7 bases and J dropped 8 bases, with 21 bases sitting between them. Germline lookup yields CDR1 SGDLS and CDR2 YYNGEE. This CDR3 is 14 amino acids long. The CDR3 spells CASGGGLGADGYTF. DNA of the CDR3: TGTGCCAGCGGCGGAGGATTAGGGGCCGACGGCTACACCTTC.

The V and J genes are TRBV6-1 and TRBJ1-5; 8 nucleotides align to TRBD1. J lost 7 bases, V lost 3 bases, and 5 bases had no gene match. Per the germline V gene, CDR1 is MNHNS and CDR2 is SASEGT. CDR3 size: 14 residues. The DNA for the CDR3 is TGTGCCAGCAGTGATACAGGGGGGCGACAGCCCCAGCATTTT. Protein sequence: CASSDTGGRQPQHF.

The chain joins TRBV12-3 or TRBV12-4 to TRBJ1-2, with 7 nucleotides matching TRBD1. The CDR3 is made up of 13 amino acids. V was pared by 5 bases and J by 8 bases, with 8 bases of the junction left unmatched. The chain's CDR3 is CASSPTGSRGYTF. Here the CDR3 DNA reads TGTGCCAGCAGTCCGACAGGGAGTAGGGGCTACACCTTC.

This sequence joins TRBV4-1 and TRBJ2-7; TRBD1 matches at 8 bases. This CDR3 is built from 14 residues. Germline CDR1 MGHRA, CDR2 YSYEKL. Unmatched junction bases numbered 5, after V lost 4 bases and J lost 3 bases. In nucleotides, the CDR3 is TGCGCCAGCAGCCCCAACAGGGGGAACTACGAGCAGTACTTC. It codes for CASSPNRGNYEQYF.

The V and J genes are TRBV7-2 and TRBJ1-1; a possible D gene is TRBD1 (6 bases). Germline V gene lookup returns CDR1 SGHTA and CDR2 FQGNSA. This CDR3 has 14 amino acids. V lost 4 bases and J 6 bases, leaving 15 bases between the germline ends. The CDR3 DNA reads TGTGCCAGCAGCTCCCGCCGGGGGGGCGCTGAAGCTTTCTTT. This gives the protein CASSSRRGGAEAFF. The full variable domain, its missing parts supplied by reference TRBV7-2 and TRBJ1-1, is GAGVSQSPSNKVTEKGKDVELRCDPISGHTALYWYRQSLGQGLEFLIYFQGNSAPDKSGLPSDRFSAERTGGSVSTLTIQRTQQEDSAVYLCASSSRRGGAEAFFGQGTRLTVV.

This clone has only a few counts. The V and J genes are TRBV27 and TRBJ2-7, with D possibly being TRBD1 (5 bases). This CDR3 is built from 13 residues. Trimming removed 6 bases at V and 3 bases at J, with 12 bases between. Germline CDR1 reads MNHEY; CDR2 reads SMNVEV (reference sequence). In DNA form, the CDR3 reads TGTGCCAGCAGCCTTCAGGGCCTCTACGAGCAGTACTTC. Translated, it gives CASSLQGLYEQYF.

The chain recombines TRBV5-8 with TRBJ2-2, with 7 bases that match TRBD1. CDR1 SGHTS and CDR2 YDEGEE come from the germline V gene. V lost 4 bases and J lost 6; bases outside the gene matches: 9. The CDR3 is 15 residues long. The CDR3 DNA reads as TGTGCCAGCAGCGGGACCGGGACAGTTGCCGGGGAGCTGTTTTTT. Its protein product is CASSGTGTVAGELFF.

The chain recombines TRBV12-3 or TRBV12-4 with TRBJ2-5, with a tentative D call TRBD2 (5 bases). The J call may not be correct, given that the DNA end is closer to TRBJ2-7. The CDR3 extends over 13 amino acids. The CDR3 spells CASSLNRDYEQYF. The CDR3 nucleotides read TGTGCCAGCAGTTTAAACCGGGACTACGAGCAGTACTTC.

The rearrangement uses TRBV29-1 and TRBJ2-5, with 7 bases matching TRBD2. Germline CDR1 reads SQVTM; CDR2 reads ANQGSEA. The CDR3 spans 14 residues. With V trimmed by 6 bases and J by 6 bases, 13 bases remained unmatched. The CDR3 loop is CSVDRAGREKTQYF. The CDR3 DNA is TGCAGCGTAGACCGAGCGGGGAGGGAAAAGACCCAGTACTTC.

CDR3 coding DNA: TGTGCCACCAGCAGCAAGATGGGGGTTGGCAATCAGCCCCAGCATTTT. It encodes CATSSKMGVGNQPQHF. The chain employs TRBV15 and TRBJ1-5; a weak D match, TRBD1 (5 bases). CDR1 LNHNV and CDR2 YYDKDF come from the germline V gene (reference sequence). CDR3 length: 16 amino acids. The germline V and J ends were trimmed by 3 bases and 2 bases, with 14 bases remaining between them.

This chain's CDR3 is CASSIDDFSSSYNEQFF. In DNA form, the CDR3 reads TGTGCCAGTAGTATAGACGACTTCTCGAGCTCCTACAATGAGCAGTTCTTC. The chain links TRBV19 to TRBJ2-1, with D unresolved. Trimming removed 0 bases from V and 0 bases from J, with 12 bases in between. The CDR3 runs to 17 residues. Looked up from germline, CDR1 is LNHDA and CDR2 is SQIVND (reference sequence).

This CDR3 reads CASSQIYEQFF. In DNA, the CDR3 is TGTGCCAGCAGCCAGATATATGAGCAGTTCTTC. The chain couples TRBV3-1 (or the pseudogene TRBV3-2) to TRBJ2-1; D remains unclear. CDR3 length: 11 amino acids. The V end was cut by 3 bases, the J end by 8 bases, with 5 bases between. The germline V gene encodes CDR1 LGHDT and CDR2 YNNKEL (reference sequence).

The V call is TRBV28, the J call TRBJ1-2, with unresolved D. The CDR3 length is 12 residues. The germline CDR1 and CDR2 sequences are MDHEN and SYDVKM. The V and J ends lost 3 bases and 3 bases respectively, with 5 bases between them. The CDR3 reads CASSLSYYGYTF. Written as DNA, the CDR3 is TGTGCCAGCAGTTTGTCCTACTATGGCTACACCTTC.

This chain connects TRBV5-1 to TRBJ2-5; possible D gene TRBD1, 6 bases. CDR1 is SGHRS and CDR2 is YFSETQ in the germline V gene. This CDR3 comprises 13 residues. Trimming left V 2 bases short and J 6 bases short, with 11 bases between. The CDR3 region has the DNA TGCGCCAGCAGCTTTGGACAGCGGCAGACCCAGTACTTC. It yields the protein CASSFGQRQTQYF.